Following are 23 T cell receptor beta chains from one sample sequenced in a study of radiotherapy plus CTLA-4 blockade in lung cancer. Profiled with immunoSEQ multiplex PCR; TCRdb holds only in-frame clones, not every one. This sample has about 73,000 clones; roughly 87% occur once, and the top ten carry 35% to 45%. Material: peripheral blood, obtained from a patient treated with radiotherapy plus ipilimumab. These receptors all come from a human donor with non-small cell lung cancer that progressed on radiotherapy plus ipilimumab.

The CDR3, as DNA: TGTGCCAGCAGCTTAGAAAATAGAGATGGCTACACCTTC. This sequence encodes CASSLENRDGYTF. The chain joins TRBV7-9 to TRBJ1-2; D gene uncertain. This CDR3 has 13 amino acids. Trimming shortened V by 1 base and J by 6 bases, and 9 bases separated the two germline ends. The germline CDR1 and CDR2 sequences are SEHNR and FQNEAQ (reference sequence). Looking up the rest from reference TRBV7-9 and TRBJ1-2 gives the full variable domain: DTGVSQNPRHKITKRGQNVTFRCDPISEHNRLYWYRQTLGQGPEFLTYFQNEAQLEKSRLLSDRFSAERPKGSFSTLEIQRTEQGDSAMYLCASSLENRDGYTFGSGTRLTVV.

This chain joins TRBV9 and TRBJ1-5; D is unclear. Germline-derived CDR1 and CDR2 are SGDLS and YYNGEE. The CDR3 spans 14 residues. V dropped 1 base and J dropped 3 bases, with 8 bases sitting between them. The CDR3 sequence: CASSVTEYNQPQHF. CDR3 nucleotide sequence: TGTGCCAGCAGCGTAACAGAATACAATCAGCCCCAGCATTTT.

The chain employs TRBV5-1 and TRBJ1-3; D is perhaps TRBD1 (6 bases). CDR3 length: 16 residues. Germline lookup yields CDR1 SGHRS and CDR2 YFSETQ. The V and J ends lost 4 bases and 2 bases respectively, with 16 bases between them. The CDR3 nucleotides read TGCGCCAGCAGCCCAGACTTGACAGGAGCTGGAAACACCATATATTTT. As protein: CASSPDLTGAGNTIYF.

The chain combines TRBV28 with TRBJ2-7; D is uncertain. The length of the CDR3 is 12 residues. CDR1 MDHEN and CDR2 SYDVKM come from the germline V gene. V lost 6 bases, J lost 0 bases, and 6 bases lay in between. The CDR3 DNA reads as TGTGCCAGCAGCCTTTCCTCCTACGAGCAGTACTTC. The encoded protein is CASSLSSYEQYF.

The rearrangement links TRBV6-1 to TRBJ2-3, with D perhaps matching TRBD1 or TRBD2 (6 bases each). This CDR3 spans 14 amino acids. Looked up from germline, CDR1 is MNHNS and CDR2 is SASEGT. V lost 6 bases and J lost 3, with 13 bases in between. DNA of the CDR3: TGTGCCAGCAGGGATACAGGGAGGACAGATACGCAGTATTTT. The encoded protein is CASRDTGRTDTQYF.

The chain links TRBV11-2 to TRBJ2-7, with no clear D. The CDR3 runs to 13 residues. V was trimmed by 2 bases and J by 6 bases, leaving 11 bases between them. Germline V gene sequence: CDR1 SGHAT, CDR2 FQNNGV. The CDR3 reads CASSLIIIGEQYV. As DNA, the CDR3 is TGTGCCAGCAGCTTAATCATCATCGGCGAGCAGTACGTC.

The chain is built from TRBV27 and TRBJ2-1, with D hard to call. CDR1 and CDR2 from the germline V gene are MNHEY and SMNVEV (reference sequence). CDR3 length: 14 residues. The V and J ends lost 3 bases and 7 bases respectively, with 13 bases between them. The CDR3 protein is CASSLVGSPNEQFF. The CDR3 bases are TGTGCCAGCAGTTTGGTGGGATCTCCAAATGAGCAGTTCTTC.

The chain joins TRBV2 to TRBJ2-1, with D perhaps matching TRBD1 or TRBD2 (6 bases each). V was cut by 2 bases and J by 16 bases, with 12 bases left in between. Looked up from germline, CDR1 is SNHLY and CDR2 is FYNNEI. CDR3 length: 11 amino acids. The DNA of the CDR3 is TGTGCCAGCAGTGAAAACGGGGGCGATTTCTTC. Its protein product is CASSENGGDFF.

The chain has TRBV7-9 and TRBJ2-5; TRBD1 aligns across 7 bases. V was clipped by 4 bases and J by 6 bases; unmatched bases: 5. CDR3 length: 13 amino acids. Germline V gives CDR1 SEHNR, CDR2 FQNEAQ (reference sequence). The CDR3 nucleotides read TGTGCCAGCAGCTGGACAGGCGAGAAGACCCAGTACTTC. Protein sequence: CASSWTGEKTQYF.

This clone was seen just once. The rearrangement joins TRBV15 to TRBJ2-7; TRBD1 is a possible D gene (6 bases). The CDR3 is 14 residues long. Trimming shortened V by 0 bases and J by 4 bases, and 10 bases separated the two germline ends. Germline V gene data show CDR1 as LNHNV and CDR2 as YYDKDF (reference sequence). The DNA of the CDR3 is TGTGCCACCAGCAGAGATATAGGGGGTTACGAGCAGTACTTC. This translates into CATSRDIGGYEQYF.

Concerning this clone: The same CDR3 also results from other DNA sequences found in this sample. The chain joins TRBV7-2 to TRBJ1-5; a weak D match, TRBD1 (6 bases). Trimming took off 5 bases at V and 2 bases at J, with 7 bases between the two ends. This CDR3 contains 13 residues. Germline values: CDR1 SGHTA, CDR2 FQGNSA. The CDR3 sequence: CASSRTGNQPQHF. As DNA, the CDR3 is TGTGCCAGCAGCCGGACAGGCAATCAGCCCCAGCATTTT.

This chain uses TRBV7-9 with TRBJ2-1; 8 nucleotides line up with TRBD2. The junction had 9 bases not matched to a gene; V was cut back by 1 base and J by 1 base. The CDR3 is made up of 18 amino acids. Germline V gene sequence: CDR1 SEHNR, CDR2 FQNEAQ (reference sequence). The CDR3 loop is CASSLGPLAGLSYNEQFF. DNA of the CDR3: TGTGCCAGCAGCTTAGGCCCTTTAGCGGGATTGTCCTACAATGAGCAGTTCTTC. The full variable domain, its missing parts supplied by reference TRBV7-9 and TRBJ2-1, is DTGVSQNPRHKITKRGQNVTFRCDPISEHNRLYWYRQTLGQGPEFLTYFQNEAQLEKSRLLSDRFSAERPKGSFSTLEIQRTEQGDSAMYLCASSLGPLAGLSYNEQFFGPGTRLTVL.

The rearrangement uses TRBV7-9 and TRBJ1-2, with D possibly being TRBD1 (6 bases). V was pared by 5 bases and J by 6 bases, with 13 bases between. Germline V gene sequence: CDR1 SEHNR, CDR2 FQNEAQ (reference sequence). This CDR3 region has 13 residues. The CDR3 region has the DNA TGTGCCAGCAGCATCGTCAACAGGGATGGCTACACCTTC. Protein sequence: CASSIVNRDGYTF.

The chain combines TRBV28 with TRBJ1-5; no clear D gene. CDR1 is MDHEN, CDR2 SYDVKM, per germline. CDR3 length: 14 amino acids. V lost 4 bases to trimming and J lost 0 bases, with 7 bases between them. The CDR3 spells CASSSRASNQPQHF. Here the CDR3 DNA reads TGTGCCAGCAGTTCGCGAGCTAGCAATCAGCCCCAGCATTTT.

DNA of the CDR3: TGTGCCAGCAGTGAAGTTTGGTACAAGTCGACTAGCGGGGCGAGGACCTACGAGCAGTACTTC. This codes for CASSEVWYKSTSGARTYEQYF. V and J are TRBV6-1 and TRBJ2-7, with 11 bases aligning to TRBD2. Germline CDR1 MNHNS, CDR2 SASEGT. The CDR3 is made up of 21 amino acids. V lost 1 base, J lost 2 bases, and 19 bases stayed unmatched.

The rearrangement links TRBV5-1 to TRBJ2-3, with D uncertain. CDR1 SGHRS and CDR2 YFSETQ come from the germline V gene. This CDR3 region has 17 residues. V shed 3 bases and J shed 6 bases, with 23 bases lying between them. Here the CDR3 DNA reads TGCGCCAGCAGCTCTCATTGGATCGTGGCGAGGCGGGATACGCAGTATTTT. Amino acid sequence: CASSSHWIVARRDTQYF.

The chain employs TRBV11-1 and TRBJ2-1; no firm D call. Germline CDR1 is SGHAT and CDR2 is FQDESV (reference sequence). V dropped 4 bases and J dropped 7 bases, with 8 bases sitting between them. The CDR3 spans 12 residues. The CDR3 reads CASSYNRNEQFF. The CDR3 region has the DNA TGTGCCAGCAGCTATAACCGGAATGAGCAGTTCTTC.

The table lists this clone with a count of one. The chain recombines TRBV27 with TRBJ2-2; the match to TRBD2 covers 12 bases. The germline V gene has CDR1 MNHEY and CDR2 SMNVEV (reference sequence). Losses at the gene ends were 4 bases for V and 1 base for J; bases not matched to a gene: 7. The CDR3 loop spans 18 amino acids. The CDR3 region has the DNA TGTGCCAGCAGTTCTCTAGCGGGAGGGGAACTGAACACCGGGGAGCTGTTTTTT. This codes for CASSSLAGGELNTGELFF.

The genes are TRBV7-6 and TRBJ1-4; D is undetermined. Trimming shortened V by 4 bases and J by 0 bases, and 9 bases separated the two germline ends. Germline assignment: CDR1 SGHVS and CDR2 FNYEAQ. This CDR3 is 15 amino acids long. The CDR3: CASSSNGATNEKLFF. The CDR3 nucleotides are TGTGCCAGCAGCTCCAATGGGGCAACTAATGAAAAACTGTTTTTT.

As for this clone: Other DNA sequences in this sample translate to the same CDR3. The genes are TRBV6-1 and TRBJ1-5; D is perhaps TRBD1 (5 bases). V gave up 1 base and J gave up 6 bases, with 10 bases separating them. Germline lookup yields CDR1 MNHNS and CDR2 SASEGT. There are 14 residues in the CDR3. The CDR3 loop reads CASSEVGDGQPQHF. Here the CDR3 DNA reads TGTGCCAGCAGTGAAGTGGGGGATGGTCAGCCCCAGCATTTT.

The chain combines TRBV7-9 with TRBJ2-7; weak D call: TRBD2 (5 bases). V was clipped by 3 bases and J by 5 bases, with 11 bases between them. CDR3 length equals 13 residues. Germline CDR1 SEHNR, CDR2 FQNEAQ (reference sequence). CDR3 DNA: TGTGCCAGCAGCTTCCCCGGGATTGACGAGCAGTACGTC. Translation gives CASSFPGIDEQYV.

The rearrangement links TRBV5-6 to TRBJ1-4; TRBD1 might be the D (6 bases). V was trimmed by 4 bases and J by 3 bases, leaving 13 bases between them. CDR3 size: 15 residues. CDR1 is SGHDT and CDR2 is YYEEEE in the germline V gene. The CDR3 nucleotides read TGTGCCAGCAGCCCGAGGGGGTTGGCTAATGAAAAACTGTTTTTT. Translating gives CASSPRGLANEKLFF.

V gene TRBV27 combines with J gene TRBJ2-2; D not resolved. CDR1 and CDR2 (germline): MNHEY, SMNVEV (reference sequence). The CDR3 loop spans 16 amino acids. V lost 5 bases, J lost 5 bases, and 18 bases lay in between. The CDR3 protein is CASSPLAVESTGELFF. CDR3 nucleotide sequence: TGTGCCAGCAGTCCGCTGGCAGTTGAGTCAACCGGGGAGCTGTTTTTT.